These 8 T cell receptor beta chains originate from one sample sequenced in a study of cytomegalovirus exposure and HLA in healthy donors. Primers for the PCR totalled 60 Vbeta and 13 Jbeta. Measured with immunoSEQ multiplex PCR; TCRdb has only the in-frame clones, and not every one. Of roughly 150,000 clones in the sample, 70% to 90% were seen once. Material: PBMCs. Receptor source: a man aged 25-45 years in good health and CMV-seropositive.

The chain carries TRBV30 and TRBJ2-7, with unresolved D. V was clipped by 3 bases and J by 2 bases, with 14 bases between them. Germline CDR1 reads GTSNPN; CDR2 reads SVGIG (reference sequence). The CDR3 extends over 14 amino acids. The chain's CDR3 is CAWRDLITPYEQYF. In DNA, the CDR3 is TGTGCCTGGAGAGATCTTATCACACCCTACGAGCAGTACTTC.

The chain carries TRBV29-1 and TRBJ2-3; no reliable D call. The germline CDR1 and CDR2 sequences are SQVTM and ANQGSEA. The CDR3 spans 15 residues. V was pared by 5 bases and J by 0 bases, with 15 bases between. Here the CDR3 DNA reads TGCAGCGTTCAAGGGTCTGAGAGAAGCACAGATACGCAGTATTTT. Protein sequence: CSVQGSERSTDTQYF.

This clone was detected once. This rearrangement joins TRBV12-5 to TRBJ1-3, with D perhaps TRBD1 (5 bases). V was shortened by 0 bases and J by 4 bases, with 10 bases between the two germline ends. This CDR3 is built from 15 residues. In germline, CDR1 is LGHNT, CDR2 FRNRAP. The CDR3 bases are TGTGCTAGTGGTTTGGTCCCGGGGGTAGGAAACACCATATATTTT. Translated: CASGLVPGVGNTIYF.

V usage is TRBV6-6 and J usage is TRBJ1-1; 9 nucleotides match TRBD1. The CDR3 is made up of 14 amino acids. V lost 5 bases to trimming and J lost 4 bases; unmatched junction nucleotides: 5. From germline, CDR1 is MNHNY and CDR2 SVGAGI (reference sequence). The CDR3 DNA follows: TGTGCCAGCAGTCTCCCGGACAGGGGCACTGAAGCTTTCTTT. This translates into CASSLPDRGTEAFF.

V gene TRBV6-1 combines with J gene TRBJ1-5; maybe TRBD1 (5 bases). Germline CDR1 MNHNS, CDR2 SASEGT. V lost 2 bases, J lost 4 bases, and 12 bases lay in between. The CDR3 length is 15 residues. The CDR3 sequence: CASSERGRNNQPQHF. The DNA of the CDR3 is TGTGCCAGCAGTGAAAGGGGAAGGAATAATCAGCCCCAGCATTTT.

This chain joins TRBV7-2 and TRBJ2-2; 7 nucleotides agree with TRBD2. The CDR3 contains 13 residues. Per germline, CDR1 SGHTA and CDR2 FQGNSA. J lost 6 bases, V lost 11 bases, and 9 bases had no gene match. The CDR3 bases are TGTGCCGTTACGGGCGGGAGTGCCGGGGAGCTGTTTTTT. Translating gives CAVTGGSAGELFF. The complete variable domain, with remaining parts taken from reference TRBV7-2 and TRBJ2-2, reads GAGVSQSPSNKVTEKGKDVELRCDPISGHTALYWYRQSLGQGLEFLIYFQGNSAPDKSGLPSDRFSAERTGGSVSTLTIQRTQQEDSAVYLCAVTGGSAGELFFGEGSRLTVL.

This rearrangement joins TRBV13 to TRBJ2-1; 14 nucleotides match TRBD2. This CDR3 region has 17 residues. The J segment lost 8 bases and the V segment lost 3 bases, leaving 9 bases of the junction unmatched. The germline CDR1 and CDR2 sequences are PRHDT and FYEKMQ (reference sequence). As DNA, the CDR3 is TGTGCCAGCAGCTTCGCGGGACTAGCGGGAGAGGGTCATGAGCAGTTCTTC. Translated, it gives CASSFAGLAGEGHEQFF. Combining the CDR3 with reference TRBV13 and TRBJ2-1 gives the whole variable domain AAGVIQSPRHLIKEKRETATLKCYPIPRHDTVYWYQQGPGQDPQFLISFYEKMQSDKGSIPDRFSAQQFSDYHSELNMSSLELGDSALYFCASSFAGLAGEGHEQFFGPGTRLTVL.

This chain links TRBV4-1 with TRBJ1-5, with D possibly being TRBD1 (5 bases). Trimming took 3 bases from V and 5 from J, leaving 14 bases between them. This CDR3 has 15 residues. CDR1 and CDR2 (germline): MGHRA, YSYEKL. CDR3 loop: CASSQSQGNHQPQHF. The CDR3 DNA reads TGCGCCAGCAGCCAGTCTCAGGGAAACCATCAGCCCCAGCATTTT.